These 12 T cell receptor beta chains share one sample of origin, sequenced in a study of cytomegalovirus exposure and HLA in healthy donors. The study ran its PCR with 60 Vbeta and 13 Jbeta primers. Measured with immunoSEQ multiplex PCR; TCRdb has only the in-frame clones, and not every one. The sample's table shows around 35,000 clones. Sequenced material: PBMCs. The receptor set was obtained from a woman aged 40 to 50 in good health and CMV-seropositive.

The chain is built from TRBV28 and TRBJ2-5, with D possibly matching TRBD1 (7 bases). Per the germline V gene, CDR1 is MDHEN and CDR2 is SYDVKM. V was pared by 6 bases and J by 5 bases, with 16 bases between. This CDR3 comprises 14 residues. The CDR3 region is CASSHAGGGETQYF. In DNA form, the CDR3 reads TGTGCCAGCAGCCACGCTGGAGGGGGCGAGACCCAGTACTTC.

The chain combines TRBV28 with TRBJ2-3; D may be TRBD2 (6 bases). CDR1 and CDR2 from the germline V gene are MDHEN and SYDVKM. V shed 5 bases and J shed 7 bases, with 13 bases lying between them. This CDR3 has 13 amino acids. CDR3 nucleotide sequence: TGTGCCAGCAGTCCACGGGGACTTTATACGCAGTATTTT. Translation gives CASSPRGLYTQYF.

The gene calls are TRBV9 and TRBJ2-5; 9 nucleotides line up with TRBD1. V lost 7 bases to trimming and J lost 7 bases; unmatched junction nucleotides: 11. Germline values: CDR1 SGDLS, CDR2 YYNGEE. The CDR3 spans 14 residues. CDR3 in DNA: TGTGCCAGCGCACTCTCGGGACAGGGCGGGACCCAGTACTTC. It specifies CASALSGQGGTQYF.

The gene calls are TRBV4-2 and TRBJ1-6, with D possibly being TRBD1 (5 bases). Trimming took off 3 bases at V and 7 bases at J, with 16 bases between the two ends. The CDR3 runs 16 residues. The V gene's germline CDR1 is LGHNA and CDR2 YNFKEQ. The CDR3 DNA sequence: TGTGCCAGCAGCCAGGTGGGGCAGGGTCTAAATTCACCCCTCCACTTT. Amino acid sequence: CASSQVGQGLNSPLHF.

The genes are TRBV5-1 and TRBJ2-5, with 14 bases identical to TRBD2. The CDR3 is 15 residues long. CDR1 is SGHRS and CDR2 is YFSETQ in the germline V gene. V lost 4 bases and J lost 5; bases outside the gene matches: 4. The CDR3 DNA sequence: TGCGCCAGCAGCAAGGGACTAGCGGGGGAGGAGACCCAGTACTTC. It specifies CASSKGLAGEETQYF.

Measured by frequency, this clone is medium-sized (0.01 to 0.1%). The J gene is TRBJ1-2, the V gene TRBV30; the D gene is possibly TRBD1 (6 bases). The ends were cut back, 2 bases at V and 6 bases at J, with 16 bases in the middle. This CDR3 contains 14 residues. Germline CDR1 and CDR2: GTSNPN and SVGIG (reference sequence). The CDR3 nucleotides are TGTGCCTGGAGTAGAGGGGGGGGCAGGGATGGCTACACCTTC. This sequence encodes CAWSRGGGRDGYTF.

V and J are TRBV7-2 and TRBJ2-1; D is perhaps TRBD1 (5 bases). CDR1 and CDR2 (germline): SGHTA, FQGNSA. The CDR3 loop spans 13 amino acids. The ends were cut back, 4 bases at V and 3 bases at J, with 7 bases in the middle. CDR3 residues: CASSWTSYNEQFF. The CDR3 DNA is TGTGCCAGCAGCTGGACAAGCTACAATGAGCAGTTCTTC.

This chain joins TRBV27 and TRBJ1-2; TRBD1 is a possible D gene (6 bases). Trimming took 5 bases from V and 1 from J, leaving 8 bases between them. Germline CDR1 reads MNHEY; CDR2 reads SMNVEV (reference sequence). The CDR3 is made up of 13 amino acids. Written as DNA, the CDR3 is TGTGCCAGCAGTGGGGGCCTTAACTATGGCTACACCTTC. Translation gives CASSGGLNYGYTF.

V is TRBV5-6 and J is TRBJ1-6; D is unclear. Looked up from germline, CDR1 is SGHDT and CDR2 is YYEEEE. The CDR3 is made up of 16 amino acids. The V gene lost 4 bases and the J gene lost 8 bases, with 19 bases spanning the gap. CDR3 protein: CASSVTPGEGYSPLHF. The CDR3 nucleotides are TGTGCCAGCAGCGTGACACCGGGAGAGGGATATTCACCCCTCCACTTT.

The J gene is TRBJ2-5, the V gene TRBV29-1; maybe TRBD1 (6 bases). Germline CDR1 reads SQVTM; CDR2 reads ANQGSEA. Trimming removed 6 bases at V and 5 bases at J, with 16 bases between. This CDR3 contains 13 residues. The chain's CDR3 is CSVQTLRGETQYF. As DNA, the CDR3 is TGCAGCGTCCAAACCCTAAGGGGGGAGACCCAGTACTTC.

As DNA, the CDR3 is TGCGCCAGCAGTGAGAGGGGGTTTGGGAAGAACACTGAAGCTTTCTTT. Translating it yields CASSERGFGKNTEAFF. The rearrangement links TRBV10-2 to TRBJ1-1, with D possibly matching TRBD1 (6 bases). Trimming took off 2 bases at V and 1 base at J, with 14 bases between the two ends. The germline gives CDR1 WSHSY, CDR2 SAAADI. The CDR3 covers 16 residues.

The chain is built from TRBV28 and TRBJ1-4; D remains ambiguous. The CDR3 spans 16 residues. Germline-derived CDR1 and CDR2 are MDHEN and SYDVKM. Deletions cut 3 bases from V and 1 base from J, with 12 bases between. The CDR3 loop reads CASSFTTGRTNEKLFF. DNA for the CDR3: TGTGCCAGCAGTTTCACGACGGGGAGAACTAATGAAAAACTGTTTTTT.